These T cell receptor beta chains were read from a single sample in a study of blood T cells in healthy people across ages. TCRdb ran MiXCR on the 5' RACE reads and lists one entry per CDR3 protein. The sample has about 1.5 million distinct CDR3 sequences, roughly 43% seen once; the top ten hold about 4.1%. The sample comprised blood. Receptor source: a woman aged 18 to 35 in good health. CDR3s include the opening cysteine and the closing phenylalanine or tryptophan. A D gene is named only where the DNA matches it firmly. Size tells how often a clone was seen (once, few, many) or the class of an expanded clone, and some rows leave it out.

V gene: TRBV27
D gene: TRBD2
clone size: few
J gene: TRBJ2-7
CDR3 DNA: TGTGCCAGCAGTCACGGGACTAGCGGTCACAATGAGCAGTACTTC
CDR3 protein: CASSHGTSGHNEQYF

V gene: TRBV6-6
D gene: TRBD2
clone size: many
J gene: TRBJ2-1
CDR3 DNA: TGTGCCAGCAGTTACTCCCTAGCGGCAAACAATGAGCAGTTCTTC
CDR3 protein: CASSYSLAANNEQFF

V gene: TRBV6-2/TRBV6-3
D gene: TRBD1
clone size: NA
J gene: TRBJ2-1
CDR3 DNA: TGTGCCAGCAGTAACAGGGGGGAAAAAAACAATGAGCAGTTCTTC
CDR3 protein: CASSNRGEKNNEQFF

V gene: TRBV4-3
D gene: TRBD1
clone size: NA
J gene: TRBJ2-5
CDR3 DNA: TGCGTCAGCAGCCGTTCGACAGGGTTTGTGGAGACCCAGTACTTC
CDR3 protein: CVSSRSTGFVETQYF

V gene: TRBV7-9
D gene: NA
clone size: NA
J gene: TRBJ1-5
CDR3 DNA: TGTGCCAGCAGCTTAGGACATTTACAGCCCCAGCATTTT
CDR3 protein: CASSLGHLQPQHF

V gene: TRBV7-2
D gene: NA
clone size: few
J gene: TRBJ2-3
CDR3 DNA: TGTGCCAGCAGCTTAGGACCGTTGGGGCGGGGCCGCACAGATACGCAGTATTTT
CDR3 protein: CASSLGPLGRGRTDTQYF

V gene: TRBV20-1
D gene: NA
clone size: NA
J gene: TRBJ1-5
CDR3 DNA: TGCAGTGTTCCGGGAATTAGGGGAAGCAATCAGCCCCAGCATTTT
CDR3 protein: CSVPGIRGSNQPQHF

V gene: TRBV4-2
D gene: NA
clone size: NA
J gene: TRBJ2-1
CDR3 DNA: TGTGCCAGCAGCCAAGAAATGTCGGGGAATGAGCAGTTCTTC
CDR3 protein: CASSQEMSGNEQFF

V gene: TRBV9
D gene: NA
clone size: NA
J gene: TRBJ2-7
CDR3 DNA: TGTGCCAGCAGCGTAGGGCAGGGGGGTTACTACGAGCAGTACTTC
CDR3 protein: CASSVGQGGYYEQYF

V gene: TRBV21-1
D gene: NA
clone size: few
J gene: TRBJ1-2
CDR3 DNA: TGTGCCAGCAGCAAAGACAGGGGCGGGGGCTACACCTTC
CDR3 protein: CASSKDRGGGYTF

V gene: TRBV25-1
D gene: TRBD2
clone size: NA
J gene: TRBJ2-1
CDR3 DNA: TGTGCCAGCAGTGACTTGAGCGGGAGTAGAGGTGAGCAGTTCTTC
CDR3 protein: CASSDLSGSRGEQFF

V gene: TRBV24-1
D gene: NA
clone size: NA
J gene: TRBJ2-1
CDR3 DNA: TGTGCCACCAGTGATAAGGACCCAAGCAGTTACAATGAGCAGTTCTTC
CDR3 protein: CATSDKDPSSYNEQFF

V gene: TRBV5-1
D gene: NA
clone size: NA
J gene: TRBJ2-7
CDR3 DNA: TGCGCCAGCCGTGTGGACAGTACCTACGAGCAGTACTTC
CDR3 protein: CASRVDSTYEQYF

V gene: TRBV5-1
D gene: NA
clone size: NA
J gene: TRBJ2-3
CDR3 DNA: TGCGCCAGCAGCTTGGGAGGGACGGCAATCACAGATACGCAGTATTTT
CDR3 protein: CASSLGGTAITDTQYF

V gene: TRBV4-2
D gene: TRBD2
clone size: NA
J gene: TRBJ2-3
CDR3 DNA: TGTGCCAGCAGCCAAGAAAAGCGGGGGGACACAGATACGCAGTATTTT
CDR3 protein: CASSQEKRGDTDTQYF

V gene: TRBV4-3
D gene: NA
clone size: NA
J gene: TRBJ2-2
CDR3 DNA: TGCGCCAGCAGCCAAACTCGACTAGTCGGGGAGCTGTTTTTT
CDR3 protein: CASSQTRLVGELFF

V gene: TRBV6-2/TRBV6-3
D gene: NA
clone size: NA
J gene: TRBJ2-1
CDR3 DNA: TGTGCCAGCAGTCCGATAGACAGTAATGAGCAGTTCTTC
CDR3 protein: CASSPIDSNEQFF

V gene: TRBV7-6
D gene: NA
clone size: NA
J gene: TRBJ2-7
CDR3 DNA: TGTGCCAGCAGCTTCAAGGGTAGATCTTTAAAGAACGAGCAGTACTTC
CDR3 protein: CASSFKGRSLKNEQYF

V gene: TRBV20-1
D gene: TRBD2
clone size: once
J gene: TRBJ2-2
CDR3 DNA: TGCAGTGCTAGCCCCATTACTAGCGTAGGCACCGGGGAGCTGTTTTTT
CDR3 protein: CSASPITSVGTGELFF

V gene: TRBV6-5
D gene: NA
clone size: NA
J gene: TRBJ2-7
CDR3 DNA: TGTGCCAGCAGTTACTCCCAGGGTGCAACCTACGAGCAGTACTTC
CDR3 protein: CASSYSQGATYEQYF

V gene: TRBV27
D gene: NA
clone size: few
J gene: TRBJ1-2
CDR3 DNA: TGTGCCAGCAGCTCCATTGGGGGGGCCACTAACTATGGCTACACCTTC
CDR3 protein: CASSSIGGATNYGYTF

V gene: TRBV28
D gene: NA
clone size: NA
J gene: TRBJ1-5
CDR3 DNA: TGTGCCAGCAGCTCAAGACACCATAGCAATCAGCCCCAGCATTTT
CDR3 protein: CASSSRHHSNQPQHF

V gene: TRBV7-9
D gene: NA
clone size: NA
J gene: TRBJ2-7
CDR3 DNA: TGTGCCAGCAGCTCGCAGGAGCTCTACGAGCAGTACTTC
CDR3 protein: CASSSQELYEQYF

V gene: TRBV7-9
D gene: TRBD1
clone size: NA
J gene: TRBJ2-7
CDR3 DNA: TGTGCCAGCAGCTTAGGAACACAGGGGCCGAGCTCCTACGAGCAGTACTTC
CDR3 protein: CASSLGTQGPSSYEQYF

V gene: TRBV4-3
D gene: NA
clone size: NA
J gene: TRBJ1-6
CDR3 DNA: TGCGCCAGCAGCCAAGATTATACGGTGGACAATTCACCCCTCCACTTT
CDR3 protein: CASSQDYTVDNSPLHF

V gene: TRBV7-2
D gene: TRBD1
clone size: NA
J gene: TRBJ1-1
CDR3 DNA: TGTGCCAGCAGCCGGGGGAGGGGGCGCGTCACTGAAGCTTTCTTT
CDR3 protein: CASSRGRGRVTEAFF

V gene: TRBV6-5
D gene: NA
clone size: few
J gene: TRBJ1-1
CDR3 DNA: TGTGCCAGCAGTTACGGGGGTGCCGTAAGGGCCACTGAAGCTTTCTTT
CDR3 protein: CASSYGGAVRATEAFF

V gene: TRBV11-2
D gene: TRBD1
clone size: NA
J gene: TRBJ1-2
CDR3 DNA: TGTGCCAGCAGCAGACCGGGACAGGGGGCCTATGGCTACACCTTC
CDR3 protein: CASSRPGQGAYGYTF

V gene: TRBV27
D gene: TRBD1
clone size: NA
J gene: TRBJ2-1
CDR3 DNA: TGTGCCAGCAGTTTATTAGGACAGGGGAAGGGCAATGAGCAGTTCTTC
CDR3 protein: CASSLLGQGKGNEQFF

V gene: TRBV20-1
D gene: NA
clone size: few
J gene: TRBJ2-5
CDR3 DNA: TGCAGTGTGGGAGGAGTTGGGGCCCAAGAGACCCAGTACTTC
CDR3 protein: CSVGGVGAQETQYF

V gene: TRBV11-3
D gene: TRBD2
clone size: NA
J gene: TRBJ2-1
CDR3 DNA: TGTGCCAGCAGCTTAAATCTAGCGGGAATGTCCTACAATGAGCAGTTCTTC
CDR3 protein: CASSLNLAGMSYNEQFF

V gene: TRBV20-1
D gene: TRBD2
clone size: many
J gene: TRBJ2-5
CDR3 DNA: TGCAGTGCTAGAGGCGGGACTAGCTGGTACTTC
CDR3 protein: CSARGGTSWYF

V gene: TRBV28
D gene: NA
clone size: few
J gene: TRBJ2-7
CDR3 DNA: TGTGCCAGCAGTGGAGGGGGCTCCTACAATGAGCAGTACTTC
CDR3 protein: CASSGGGSYNEQYF

V gene: TRBV20-1
D gene: NA
clone size: NA
J gene: TRBJ2-7
CDR3 DNA: TGCAGTGCTAGGTCCAGCAGGGACTCCTACGAGCAGTACTTC
CDR3 protein: CSARSSRDSYEQYF

V gene: TRBV6-5
D gene: NA
clone size: NA
J gene: TRBJ2-7
CDR3 DNA: TGTGCCAGCAGTTACCGTTCCTCTGGATTCGAGCAGTACTTC
CDR3 protein: CASSYRSSGFEQYF

V gene: TRBV5-1
D gene: NA
clone size: NA
J gene: TRBJ2-5
CDR3 DNA: TGCGCCAGCAGCTCGGAAGGGGCCCAAGAGACCCAGTACTTC
CDR3 protein: CASSSEGAQETQYF

V gene: TRBV20-1
D gene: TRBD2
clone size: NA
J gene: TRBJ2-5
CDR3 DNA: TGCAGTGCTAGGGACCCGGGACTAGCGACCCAAGAGACCCAGTACTTC
CDR3 protein: CSARDPGLATQETQYF

V gene: TRBV5-1
D gene: NA
clone size: NA
J gene: TRBJ1-1
CDR3 DNA: TGCGCCAGCAGAGTACAGGGCAGCACTGAAGCTTTCTTT
CDR3 protein: CASRVQGSTEAFF

V gene: TRBV12-3/TRBV12-4
D gene: NA
clone size: once
J gene: TRBJ2-3
CDR3 DNA: TGTCCCAGTAGTGCCACAGGAACCACGCAGTATTTT
CDR3 protein: CPSSATGTTQYF

V gene: TRBV6-2/TRBV6-3
D gene: NA
clone size: NA
J gene: TRBJ2-5
CDR3 DNA: TGTGCCAGCAGTTACCGACCGCTAGAGACCCAGTACTTC
CDR3 protein: CASSYRPLETQYF

V gene: TRBV20-1
D gene: NA
clone size: NA
J gene: TRBJ2-3
CDR3 DNA: TGCAGTGCTAGAGTAGGGATTAGGGATACGCAGTATTTT
CDR3 protein: CSARVGIRDTQYF

V gene: TRBV7-2
D gene: NA
clone size: NA
J gene: TRBJ2-7
CDR3 DNA: TGTGCCAGCAGCTTAGCCCCAGGGAGGAGCTCCTACGAGCAGTACTTC
CDR3 protein: CASSLAPGRSSYEQYF

V gene: TRBV20-1
D gene: TRBD2
clone size: NA
J gene: TRBJ2-3
CDR3 DNA: TGCAGTGCTAGATGGGCTAGCGGGATCACAGATACGCAGTATTTT
CDR3 protein: CSARWASGITDTQYF

V gene: TRBV27
D gene: NA
clone size: few
J gene: TRBJ2-2
CDR3 DNA: TGTGCCAGCAGTTTATTGCTACCAAGCGGAGTTGGCGGGGAGCTGTTTTTT
CDR3 protein: CASSLLLPSGVGGELFF

V gene: TRBV9
D gene: NA
clone size: few
J gene: TRBJ1-2
CDR3 DNA: TGTGCCAGCAGCGTAGGCTGGGGTGATGGCTACACCTTC
CDR3 protein: CASSVGWGDGYTF

V gene: TRBV20-1
D gene: NA
clone size: NA
J gene: TRBJ2-7
CDR3 DNA: TGCAGTGCAAACGACAGGACTCCCTACGAGCAGTACTTC
CDR3 protein: CSANDRTPYEQYF

V gene: TRBV27
D gene: NA
clone size: NA
J gene: TRBJ1-5
CDR3 DNA: TGTGCCAGCAGTTTATCGGCCCATCAGCCCCAGCATTTT
CDR3 protein: CASSLSAHQPQHF

V gene: TRBV19
D gene: TRBD2
clone size: NA
J gene: TRBJ2-7
CDR3 DNA: TGTGCCAGTAGTACCCCGGGGGACGGGGGGGCCTTGCATTATGAGCAGTACTTC
CDR3 protein: CASSTPGDGGALHYEQYF

V gene: TRBV3-1
D gene: TRBD1
clone size: few
J gene: TRBJ2-3
CDR3 DNA: TGTGCCAGCAGCCAATTGGACAGGCACAGTCCACACACAGATACGCAGTATTTT
CDR3 protein: CASSQLDRHSPHTDTQYF

V gene: TRBV12-3/TRBV12-4
D gene: NA
clone size: NA
J gene: TRBJ1-1
CDR3 DNA: TGTGCCAGCAGGGTCAGGTTTGGGTTTACTGAAGCTTTCTTT
CDR3 protein: CASRVRFGFTEAFF